The clone carrying this T cell receptor beta chain appeared many times. Its antigen is still unknown. Coverage ceases 3 residues before the CDR3 finishes, and the germline J gene fills in the end. TCRdb keeps only in-frame clones here, not all; method: immunoSEQ multiplex PCR. The record shows 52,000 or so clones for this sample, with no singletons present. V was clipped by 5 bases and J by 10 bases; unmatched bases: 7. Germline V gene sequence: CDR1 SEHNR, CDR2 FQNEAQ (reference sequence). The CDR3 length is 14 residues. This entry is derived from a study of T cell clonality in common variable immunodeficiency. Findings and limits, study-wide: CVID subjects shared fewer TCRbeta clones than healthy controls did. CVID subjects showed higher TCRbeta clonality than healthy controls. The cause of increased CVID clonality remains unclear without subpopulation sequencing.

J is TRBJ1-6 and V is TRBV7-9; TRBD1 agrees at 8 bases. This sequence originates from a person between 18 and 70 years old in good health. The source material was peripheral blood mononuclear cells. Partial CDR3 DNA: TGTGCCAGCAGCGCCGGACAGGGCGAGTCACCC. Translation: CASSAGQGESP. The full CDR3 protein reads CASSAGQGESPLHF.